This TCR beta chain was documented in a study of cytomegalovirus exposure and HLA in healthy donors. This clone was seen more than once but under ten times. What it binds is not known. The PCR had 60 Vbeta and 13 Jbeta primers. Clones were sequenced by immunoSEQ multiplex PCR, and TCRdb holds only the in-frame ones, with some missing. The table includes 160,000 or so clones, about 68% detected once. CDR1 and CDR2 from the germline V gene are SGHTA and FQGNSA. V was clipped by 5 bases and J by 3 bases; unmatched bases: 10. The CDR3 length is 16 residues. Regarding the study as a whole: The authors judged a highly shared variant cluster likely a sequencing artifact. Three chains tied to CMV proved CMV antigen-specific in vitro.

The sequenced sample consisted of PBMCs. The chain is built from TRBV7-2 and TRBJ1-5, with 7 bases fitting TRBD1. The clonotype originates from a female donor in good health and CMV-seronegative. CDR3 DNA sequence: TGTGCCAGCAGCCCGGGGACAGATTCTTTCAATCAGCCCCAGCATTTT. Amino acid sequence: CASSPGTDSFNQPQHF.